This TCR beta chain is from a study of T cell clonality in common variable immunodeficiency. General study points: CVID subjects had higher TCRbeta clonality than healthy controls, most marked in about a third. Links between repertoire features and CVID complications were heterogeneity-limited. T cell subpopulation sequencing would be needed to explain CVID clonality.

This clone was seen ten or more times. Its cognate antigen is unknown. The read ends 3 residues before the CDR3 terminus; that terminus is restored from the germline J gene. Other DNA sequences of this sample code for an identical CDR3. This CDR3 spans 12 amino acids. Germline V lookup: CDR1 DFQATT, CDR2 SNEGSKA (reference sequence). Assay: immunoSEQ multiplex PCR; the TCRdb copy retains only in-frame clones and omits some. Listed here are approximately 46,000 clones without any singletons, the top ten holding about 5.9%. The chain recombines TRBV20-1 with TRBJ2-3; the D gene is possibly TRBD1 (6 bases). The source material was peripheral blood mononuclear cells. The receptor was isolated from a person aged 18 to 75 in good health. The CDR3 is CSAKDSQETQYF. The CDR3 bases that were read are TGCAGTGCTAAGGACAGCCAAGAGACG.